The clone carrying this T cell receptor (beta chain) was detected only a few times. The antigen is unknown. The sample is drawn from a study of T-cell memory formation after mild COVID-19. Study outcomes and limitations: Unconfirmed was the SARS-CoV-2 specificity of second-wave clones that peaked on day 37.

Using its own MiXCR run on the 5' RACE reads, TCRdb lists one record per CDR3 protein. The sample has around 99,000 distinct CDR3 sequences, roughly an eighth seen once. Trimming stripped 6 bases from V and 0 bases from J, with 12 bases between. The CDR3 loop spans 16 amino acids. Germline V lookup: CDR1 SNHLY, CDR2 FYNNEI. The chain joins TRBV2 to TRBJ1-6; no clear D. The TCR originated in a young man who had mild COVID-19 (a few samples of this study predate the infection). Cell type and time point are not known. Sequences were obtained from PBMCs or a T cell subset sorted from them (not recorded which). DNA of the CDR3: TGTGCCAGCAGGGTCGGCTCCAGCTCCTATAATTCACCCCTCCACTTT. Protein product: CASRVGSSSYNSPLHF.